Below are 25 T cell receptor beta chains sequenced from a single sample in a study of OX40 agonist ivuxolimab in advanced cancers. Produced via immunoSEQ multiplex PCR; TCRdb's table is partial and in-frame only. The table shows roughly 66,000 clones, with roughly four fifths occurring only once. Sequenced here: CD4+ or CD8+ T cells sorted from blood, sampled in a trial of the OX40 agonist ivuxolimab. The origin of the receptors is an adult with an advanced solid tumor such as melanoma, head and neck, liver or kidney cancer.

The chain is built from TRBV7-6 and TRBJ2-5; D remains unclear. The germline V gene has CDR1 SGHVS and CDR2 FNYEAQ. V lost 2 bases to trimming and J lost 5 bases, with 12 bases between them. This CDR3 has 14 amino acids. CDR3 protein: CASSLSELQETQYF. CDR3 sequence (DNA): TGTGCCAGCAGCTTATCCGAGTTACAGGAGACCCAGTACTTC.

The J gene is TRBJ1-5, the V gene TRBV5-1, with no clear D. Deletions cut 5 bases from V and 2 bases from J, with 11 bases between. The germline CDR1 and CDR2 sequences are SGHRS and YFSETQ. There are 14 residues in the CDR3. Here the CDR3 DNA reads TGCGCCAGCAGTTTCGGACCGGGCAATCAGCCCCAGCATTTT. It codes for CASSFGPGNQPQHF.

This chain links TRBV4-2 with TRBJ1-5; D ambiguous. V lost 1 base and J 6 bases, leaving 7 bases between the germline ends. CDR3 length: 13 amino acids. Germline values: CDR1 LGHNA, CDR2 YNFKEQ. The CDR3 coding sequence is TGTGCCAGCAGCCAAGTATTCGCTCAGCCCCAGCATTTT. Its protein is CASSQVFAQPQHF.

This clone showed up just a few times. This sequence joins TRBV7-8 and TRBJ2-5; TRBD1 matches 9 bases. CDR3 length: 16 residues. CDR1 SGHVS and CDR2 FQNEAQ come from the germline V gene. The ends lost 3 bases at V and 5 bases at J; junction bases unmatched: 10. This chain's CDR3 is CASSFRDRDSRETQYF. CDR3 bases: TGTGCCAGCAGCTTCCGGGACAGGGATTCAAGGGAGACCCAGTACTTC.

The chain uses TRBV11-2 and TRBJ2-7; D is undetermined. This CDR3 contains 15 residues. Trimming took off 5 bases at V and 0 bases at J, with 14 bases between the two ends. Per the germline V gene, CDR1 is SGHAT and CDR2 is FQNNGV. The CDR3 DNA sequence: TGTGCCAGCAGCGCTCTCGGCGGAAGCTCCTACGAGCAGTACTTC. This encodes CASSALGGSSYEQYF.

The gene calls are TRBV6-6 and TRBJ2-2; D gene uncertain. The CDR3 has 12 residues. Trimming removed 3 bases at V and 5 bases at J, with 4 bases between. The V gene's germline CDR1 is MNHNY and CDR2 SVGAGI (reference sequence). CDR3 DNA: TGTGCCAGCAGTTATCATACCGGGGAGCTGTTTTTT. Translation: CASSYHTGELFF.

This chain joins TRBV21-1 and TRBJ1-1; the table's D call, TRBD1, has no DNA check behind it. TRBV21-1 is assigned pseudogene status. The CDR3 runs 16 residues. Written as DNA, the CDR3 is TGTGCCAGCAGCAAAGGAACCAGGTGGATGAACACTGAAGCTTTCTTT. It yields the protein CASSKGTRWMNTEAFF.

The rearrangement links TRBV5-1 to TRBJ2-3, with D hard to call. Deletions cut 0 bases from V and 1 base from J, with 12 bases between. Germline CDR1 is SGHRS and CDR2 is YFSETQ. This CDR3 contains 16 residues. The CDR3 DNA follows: TGCGCCAGCAGCTTGGCCCTAGGACCTGGCACAGATACGCAGTATTTT. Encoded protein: CASSLALGPGTDTQYF.

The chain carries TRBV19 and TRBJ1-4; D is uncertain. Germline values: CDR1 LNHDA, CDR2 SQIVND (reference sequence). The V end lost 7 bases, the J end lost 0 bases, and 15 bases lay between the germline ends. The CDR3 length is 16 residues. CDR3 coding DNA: TGTGCCAGTACTTTGGCAGGAGCAGCAACTAATGAAAAACTGTTTTTT. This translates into CASTLAGAATNEKLFF.

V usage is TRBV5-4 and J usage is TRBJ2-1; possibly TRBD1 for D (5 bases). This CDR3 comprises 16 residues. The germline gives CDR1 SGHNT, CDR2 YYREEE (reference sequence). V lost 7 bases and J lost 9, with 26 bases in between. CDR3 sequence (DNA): TGTGCCAGCGCCGCGCTTGGACAAGGCCGCCTGGGTGAGCAGTTCTTC. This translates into CASAALGQGRLGEQFF.

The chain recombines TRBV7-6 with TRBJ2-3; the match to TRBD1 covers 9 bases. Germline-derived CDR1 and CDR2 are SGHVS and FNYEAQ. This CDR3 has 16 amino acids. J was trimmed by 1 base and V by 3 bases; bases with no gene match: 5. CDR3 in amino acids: CASSFATGGGTDTQYF. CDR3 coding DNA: TGTGCCAGCAGCTTTGCGACAGGGGGAGGCACAGATACGCAGTATTTT.

The CDR3 nucleotides are TGTGCCAGCAGTTACACGCAGGGGGCGAATGAAAAACTGTTTTTT. Protein sequence: CASSYTQGANEKLFF. The genes are TRBV6-6 and TRBJ1-4; 8 bases map to TRBD1. The CDR3 length is 15 residues. The germline V gene has CDR1 MNHNY and CDR2 SVGAGI (reference sequence). V lost 2 bases and J lost 5; bases outside the gene matches: 4.

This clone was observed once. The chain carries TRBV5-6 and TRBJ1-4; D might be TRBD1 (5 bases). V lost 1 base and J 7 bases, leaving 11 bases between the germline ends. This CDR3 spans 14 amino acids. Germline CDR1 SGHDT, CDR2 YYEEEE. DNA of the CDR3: TGTGCCAGCAGCTTGAGGCAGGGTGGTGAAAAACTGTTTTTT. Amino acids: CASSLRQGGEKLFF.

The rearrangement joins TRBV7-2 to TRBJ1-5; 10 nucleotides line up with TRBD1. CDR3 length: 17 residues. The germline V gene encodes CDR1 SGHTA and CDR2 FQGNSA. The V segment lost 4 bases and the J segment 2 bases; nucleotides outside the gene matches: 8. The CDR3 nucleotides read TGTGCCAGCAGCTATCGCCGGACAGGGGGGCGCAATCAGCCCCAGCATTTT. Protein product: CASSYRRTGGRNQPQHF.

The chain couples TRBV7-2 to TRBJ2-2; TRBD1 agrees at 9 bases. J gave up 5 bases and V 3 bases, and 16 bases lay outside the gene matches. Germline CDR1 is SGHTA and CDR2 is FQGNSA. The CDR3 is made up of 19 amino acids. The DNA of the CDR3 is TGTGCCAGCAGCTTCCAAACAGGGGGCGTGTCATCTGGGACCGGGGAGCTGTTTTTT. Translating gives CASSFQTGGVSSGTGELFF.

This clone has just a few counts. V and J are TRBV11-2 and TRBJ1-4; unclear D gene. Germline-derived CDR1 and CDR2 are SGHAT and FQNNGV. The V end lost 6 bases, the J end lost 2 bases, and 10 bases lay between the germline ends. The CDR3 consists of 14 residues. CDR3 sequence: CASSTSWTNEKLFF. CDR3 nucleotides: TGTGCCAGCAGTACTAGCTGGACTAATGAAAAACTGTTTTTT.

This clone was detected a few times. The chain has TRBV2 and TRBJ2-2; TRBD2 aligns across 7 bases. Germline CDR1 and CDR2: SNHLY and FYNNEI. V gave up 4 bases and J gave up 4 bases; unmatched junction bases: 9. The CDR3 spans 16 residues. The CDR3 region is CASSGRGRAITGELFF. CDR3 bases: TGTGCCAGCAGTGGTCGGGGGAGGGCCATCACCGGGGAGCTGTTTTTT.

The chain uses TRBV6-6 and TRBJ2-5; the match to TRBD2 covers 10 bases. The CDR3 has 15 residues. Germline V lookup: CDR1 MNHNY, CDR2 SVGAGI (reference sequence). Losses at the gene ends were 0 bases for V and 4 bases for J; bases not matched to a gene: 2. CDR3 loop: CASSYSAGGTETQYF. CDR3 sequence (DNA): TGTGCCAGCAGTTACTCAGCGGGAGGGACAGAGACCCAGTACTTC.

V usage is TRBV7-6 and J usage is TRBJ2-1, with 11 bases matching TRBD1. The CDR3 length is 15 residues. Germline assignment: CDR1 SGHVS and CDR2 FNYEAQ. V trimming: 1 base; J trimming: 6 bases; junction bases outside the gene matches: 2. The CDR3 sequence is CASSLGGTGGNEQFF. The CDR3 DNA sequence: TGTGCCAGCAGCTTAGGCGGGACAGGGGGCAATGAGCAGTTCTTC.

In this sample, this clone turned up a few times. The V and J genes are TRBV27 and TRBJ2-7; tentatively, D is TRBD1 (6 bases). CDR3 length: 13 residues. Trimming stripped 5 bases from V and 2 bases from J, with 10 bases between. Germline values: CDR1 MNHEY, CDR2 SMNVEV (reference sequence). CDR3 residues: CASSRAGAYEQYF. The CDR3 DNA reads TGTGCCAGCAGTCGGGCAGGGGCCTACGAGCAGTACTTC.

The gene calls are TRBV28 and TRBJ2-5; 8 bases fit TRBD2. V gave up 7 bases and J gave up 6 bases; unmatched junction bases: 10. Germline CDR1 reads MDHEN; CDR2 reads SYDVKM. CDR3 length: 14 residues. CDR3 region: CASTTAGAEKTQYF. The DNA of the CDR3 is TGTGCCAGCACTACAGCGGGGGCAGAAAAGACCCAGTACTTC.

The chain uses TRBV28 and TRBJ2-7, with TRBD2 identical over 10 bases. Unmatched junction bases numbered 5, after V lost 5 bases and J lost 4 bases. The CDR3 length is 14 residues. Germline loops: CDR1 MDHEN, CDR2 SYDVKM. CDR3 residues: CASSLAGVVYEQYF. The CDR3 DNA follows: TGTGCCAGCAGTCTAGCGGGAGTAGTTTACGAGCAGTACTTC. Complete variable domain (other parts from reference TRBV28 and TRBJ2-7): DVKVTQSSRYLVKRTGEKVFLECVQDMDHENMFWYRQDPGLGLRLIYFSYDVKMKEKGDIPEGYSVSREKKERFSLILESASTNQTSMYLCASSLAGVVYEQYFGPGTRLTVT.

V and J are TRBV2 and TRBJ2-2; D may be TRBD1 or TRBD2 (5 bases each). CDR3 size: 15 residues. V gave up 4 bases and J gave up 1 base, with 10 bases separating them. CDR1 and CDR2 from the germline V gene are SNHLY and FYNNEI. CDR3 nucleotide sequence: TGTGCCAGCAGTGGAGGGGACGGGAACACCGGGGAGCTGTTTTTT. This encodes CASSGGDGNTGELFF.

CDR3 sequence: CASSFWSIIGETQYF. CDR3 nucleotide sequence: TGTGCCAGCAGCTTTTGGTCTATCATCGGGGAGACCCAGTACTTC. V is TRBV5-8 and J is TRBJ2-5; D is unresolved. The germline gives CDR1 SGHTS, CDR2 YDEGEE. The V end lost 2 bases, the J end lost 5 bases, and 16 bases lay between the germline ends. The CDR3 is 15 amino acids. Together with reference TRBV5-8 and TRBJ2-5, the CDR3 gives the full variable domain: EAGVTQSPTHLIKTRGQQATLRCSPISGHTSVYWYQQALGLGLQFLLWYDEGEERNRGNFPPRFSGRQFPNYSSELNVNALELEDSALYLCASSFWSIIGETQYFGPGTRLLVL.

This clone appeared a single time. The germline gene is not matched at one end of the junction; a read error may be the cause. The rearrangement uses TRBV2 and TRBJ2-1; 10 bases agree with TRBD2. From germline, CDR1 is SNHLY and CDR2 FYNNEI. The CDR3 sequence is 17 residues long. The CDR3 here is CASSEGVPSGRGNEQFF. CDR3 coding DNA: TGTGCCAGCAGCGAAGGGGTCCCTAGCGGGAGAGGGAATGAGCAGTTCTTC.